Below, 27 T cell receptor beta chains from the same sample are listed, as sequenced in a study of T cells expressing NK-cell markers. TCRdb reprocessed the 5' RACE reads and keeps a single row for each CDR3 protein, giving no DNA. This table holds about 170,000 distinct CDR3 sequences. The sequenced sample was blood T cells: a sorted CD56 or NKG2C T cell subset, CD4+ or CD8+ T cells, or bulk PBMC T cells (not recorded which). The receptors derive from a man aged 18 to 69 in good health.

This chain connects TRBV6-1 to TRBJ2-5; with no DNA, the TCRdb D assignment of TRBD2 cannot be verified. Germline V gene data show CDR1 as MNHNS and CDR2 as SASEGT. The CDR3 is 15 residues long. The CDR3 spells CASKLAGGTQETQYF.

V usage is TRBV27 and J usage is TRBJ1-6. This CDR3 comprises 14 residues. Looked up from germline, CDR1 is MNHEY and CDR2 is SMNVEV (reference sequence). The CDR3 loop is CASSWTGNNSPLHF.

This chain uses TRBV13 with TRBJ1-1; the TCRdb D gene call, TRBD1, has no DNA to confirm it. Germline loops: CDR1 PRHDT, CDR2 FYEKMQ (reference sequence). The CDR3 contains 15 residues. The CDR3 spells CASSSKQGHPTEAFF.

The chain combines TRBV2 with TRBJ2-7; the TCRdb D gene call, TRBD1, has no DNA to confirm it. Germline CDR1 and CDR2: SNHLY and FYNNEI. The CDR3 covers 15 residues. The CDR3 sequence: CASSPTNTGAGEQYF.

The genes are TRBV5-4 and TRBJ2-2; checking the TCRdb D call of TRBD1 is not possible without DNA. Germline V gives CDR1 SGHNT, CDR2 YYREEE (reference sequence). This CDR3 contains 14 residues. CDR3 protein: CASSYRTDTGELFF.

The chain is built from TRBV3-1 and TRBJ2-5; the D call from TCRdb, TRBD2, cannot be confirmed without DNA. CDR1 and CDR2 from the germline V gene are LGHDT and YNNKEL (reference sequence). The CDR3 has 20 residues. CDR3 in amino acids: CASSQDPLRASGGAGETQYF.

CDR3 protein: CASSRPQGGVQETQYF. This chain joins TRBV7-8 and TRBJ2-5; the D call from TCRdb, TRBD1, cannot be confirmed without DNA. The CDR3 has 16 residues. Germline CDR1 reads SGHVS; CDR2 reads FQNEAQ. The entire variable domain, with the rest obtained from reference TRBV7-8 and TRBJ2-5, is as follows: GAGVSQSPRYKVAKRGQDVALRCDPISGHVSLFWYQQALGQGPEFLTYFQNEAQLDKSGLPSDRFFAERPEGSVSTLKIQRTQQEDSAVYLCASSRPQGGVQETQYFGPGTRLLVL.

The rearrangement uses TRBV9 and TRBJ2-1; TCRdb's D call of TRBD1 is untestable without DNA. Germline CDR1 reads SGDLS; CDR2 reads YYNGEE. The CDR3 sequence is 18 residues long. This CDR3 is CASSVGLGGWSPGGEQFF. Full variable domain (missing parts from reference TRBV9 and TRBJ2-1): DSGVTQTPKHLITATGQRVTLRCSPRSGDLSVYWYQQSLDQGLQFLIQYYNGEERAKGNILERFSAQQFPDLHSELNLSSLELGDSALYFCASSVGLGGWSPGGEQFFGPGTRLTVL.

The chain employs TRBV12-3 or TRBV12-4 and TRBJ2-5; TCRdb outputs TRBD2, but without DNA this stays unchecked. This CDR3 region has 12 residues. CDR3 loop: CASGGLEATQYF.

J is TRBJ1-5 and V is TRBV19; the D gene TCRdb calls, TRBD1, cannot be checked with no DNA. Germline CDR1 is LNHDA and CDR2 is SQIVND (reference sequence). The CDR3 has 14 amino acids. CDR3 protein: CASSTGTEDQPQHF.

This chain joins TRBV11-2 and TRBJ2-5; TCRdb gives TRBD1 as the D gene, but with no DNA this cannot be confirmed. Germline CDR1 and CDR2: SGHAT and FQNNGV. The CDR3 spans 14 residues. The CDR3 spells CASSLVGQEETQYF. The complete variable domain, with remaining parts taken from reference TRBV11-2 and TRBJ2-5, reads EAGVAQSPRYKIIEKRQSVAFWCNPISGHATLYWYQQILGQGPKLLIQFQNNGVVDDSQLPKDRFSAERLKGVDSTLKIQPAKLEDSAVYLCASSLVGQEETQYFGPGTRLLVL.

The rearrangement joins TRBV5-6 to TRBJ2-7; there is no DNA to check the TCRdb D call of TRBD1. Germline V lookup: CDR1 SGHDT, CDR2 YYEEEE. The CDR3 has 17 residues. CDR3 loop: CASSLVGTGTVSYEQYF.

This chain uses TRBV12-3 or TRBV12-4 with TRBJ1-1; no DNA is available, so the TRBD1 call from TCRdb remains unchecked. CDR3 length: 13 residues. CDR3 sequence reads: CASSPGPDHGAFF.

The chain joins TRBV7-9 to TRBJ2-7; the TRBD1 assignment by TCRdb is unverifiable without DNA. From germline, CDR1 is SEHNR and CDR2 FQNEAQ (reference sequence). The CDR3 has 15 residues. CDR3 in amino acids: CASSLVLDRVDEQYF. Drawing the rest from reference TRBV7-9 and TRBJ2-7, the complete variable domain is DTGVSQNPRHKITKRGQNVTFRCDPISEHNRLYWYRQTLGQGPEFLTYFQNEAQLEKSRLLSDRFSAERPKGSFSTLEIQRTEQGDSAMYLCASSLVLDRVDEQYFGPGTRLTVT.

The chain joins TRBV2 to TRBJ1-2. CDR3 length: 11 residues. CDR1 and CDR2 from the germline V gene are SNHLY and FYNNEI. The CDR3 loop reads CASRNPYGYTF.

This chain joins TRBV27 and TRBJ1-2; TCRdb's assignment of TRBD1 cannot be checked, as there is no DNA. This CDR3 contains 17 residues. Germline V gives CDR1 MNHEY, CDR2 SMNVEV (reference sequence). The CDR3 loop is CASSEDRGRLSIYGYTF.

The J gene is TRBJ2-5, the V gene TRBV13; TCRdb indicates TRBD1, and absent DNA this call remains unverified. Germline values: CDR1 PRHDT, CDR2 FYEKMQ (reference sequence). The CDR3 spans 15 residues. CDR3 in amino acids: CASSLVGEYQETQYF.

The gene calls are TRBV6-5 and TRBJ2-4; the D gene TCRdb calls, TRBD2, cannot be checked with no DNA. Germline CDR1 MNHEY, CDR2 SVGAGI. The CDR3 is 17 residues long. This chain's CDR3 is CASSYLAGPSLKSIQYF.

The chain employs TRBV15 and TRBJ1-5. The CDR3 is 13 residues long. The germline V gene has CDR1 LNHNV and CDR2 YYDKDF (reference sequence). The CDR3 here is CATSERIYQPQHF. The entire variable domain, with the rest obtained from reference TRBV15 and TRBJ1-5, is as follows: DAMVIQNPRYQVTQFGKPVTLSCSQTLNHNVMYWYQQKSSQAPKLLFHYYDKDFNNEADTPDNFQSRRPNTSFCFLDIRSPGLGDTAMYLCATSERIYQPQHFGDGTRLSIL.

This rearrangement joins TRBV18 to TRBJ2-7; checking the TCRdb D call of TRBD1 is not possible without DNA. CDR1 and CDR2 (germline): KGHSH, LQKENI. The CDR3 totals 14 residues. The chain's CDR3 is CASSPPRGRGEQYF.

The chain's CDR3 is CASSTGQGGMEKLFF. This sequence joins TRBV7-6 and TRBJ1-4; TCRdb outputs TRBD1, but without DNA this stays unchecked. The CDR3 runs 15 residues. CDR1 and CDR2 from the germline V gene are SGHVS and FNYEAQ. Filled out from reference TRBV7-6 and TRBJ1-4, the complete variable domain reads GAGVSQSPRYKVTKRGQDVALRCDPISGHVSLYWYRQALGQGPEFLTYFNYEAQQDKSGLPNDRFSAERPEGSISTLTIQRTEQRDSAMYRCASSTGQGGMEKLFFGSGTQLSVL.

The chain has TRBV11-2 and TRBJ2-1; the D gene TCRdb calls, TRBD2, cannot be checked with no DNA. The germline gives CDR1 SGHAT, CDR2 FQNNGV. The CDR3 is 15 amino acids. The CDR3 region is CASSLEGLAFNEQFF.

The chain recombines TRBV29-1 with TRBJ2-5; without DNA, the TCRdb call of TRBD1 cannot be checked. CDR1 and CDR2 from the germline V gene are SQVTM and ANQGSEA. This CDR3 is built from 12 residues. CDR3 protein: CSVGPVAGTQYF.

The V and J genes are TRBV7-9 and TRBJ2-3. Germline V lookup: CDR1 SEHNR, CDR2 FQNEAQ (reference sequence). The CDR3 totals 14 residues. CDR3 in amino acids: CASSSGVITDTQYF.

The chain employs TRBV7-2 and TRBJ2-1; absent DNA, TCRdb's TRBD2 call cannot be checked. Germline V CDR1 and CDR2: SGHTA, FQGNSA. This CDR3 comprises 15 residues. The CDR3 sequence is CASSMGLAGNNEQFF.

V usage is TRBV9 and J usage is TRBJ2-2; the D call of TRBD2 rests on TCRdb alone, since no DNA is present to check it. Germline-derived CDR1 and CDR2 are SGDLS and YYNGEE. The CDR3 runs to 18 residues. This chain's CDR3 is CASSVGASGLTIPGELFF.

The chain couples TRBV29-1 to TRBJ2-2; there is no DNA to check the TCRdb D call of TRBD1. The germline V gene has CDR1 SQVTM and CDR2 ANQGSEA. This CDR3 spans 14 amino acids. This chain's CDR3 is CSVYTGERAGELFF.